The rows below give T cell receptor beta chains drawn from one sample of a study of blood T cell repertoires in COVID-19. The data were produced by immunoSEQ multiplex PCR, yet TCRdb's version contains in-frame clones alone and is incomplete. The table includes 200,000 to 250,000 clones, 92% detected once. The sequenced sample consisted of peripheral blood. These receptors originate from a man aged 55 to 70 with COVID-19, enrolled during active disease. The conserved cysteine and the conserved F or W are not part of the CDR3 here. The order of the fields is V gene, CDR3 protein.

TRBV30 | AWVDRTGSYNSPLH
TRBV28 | ASEPAGGPHNSPLH
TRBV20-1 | SASKGQGLNIQY
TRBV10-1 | ASSESFRTSTDTQY
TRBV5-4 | ASRRVGGYGYT
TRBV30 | AWSPGRLTEAF
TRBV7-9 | ASSLDASDNEQF
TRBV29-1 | SVRQGAWGTSGRSSYNEQF
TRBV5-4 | ASSLTSGGPVEQY
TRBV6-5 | ASNSMGNTIY
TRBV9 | ASSVTGDNSPLH
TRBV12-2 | ASRSRTPGQGPVSSYEQY
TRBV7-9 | ASSGGTGSFGYT
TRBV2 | ASSAGGAGGYT
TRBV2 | ASSAFGQGMGKLF
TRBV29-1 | SGRRGTGNIGELF
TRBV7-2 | ASSSAAGLAYEQY
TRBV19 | ASSTGQGAYNEQF
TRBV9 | ASSVAPTGGTEAF
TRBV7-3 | ASSQTGSGAEQF
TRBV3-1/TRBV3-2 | ASSAPGEQETQY
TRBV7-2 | ASTVGLESYEQY
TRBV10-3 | AISEGATNEKLF
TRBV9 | ASSSRGDPYNSPLH
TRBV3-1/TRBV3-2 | ASSQDTRQVNIQY
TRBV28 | ASSLVGLAGSEQY
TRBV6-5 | ASTPEGGASGEQF
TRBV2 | ASSSDRVSRF
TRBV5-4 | ASSSGGTGWPTY